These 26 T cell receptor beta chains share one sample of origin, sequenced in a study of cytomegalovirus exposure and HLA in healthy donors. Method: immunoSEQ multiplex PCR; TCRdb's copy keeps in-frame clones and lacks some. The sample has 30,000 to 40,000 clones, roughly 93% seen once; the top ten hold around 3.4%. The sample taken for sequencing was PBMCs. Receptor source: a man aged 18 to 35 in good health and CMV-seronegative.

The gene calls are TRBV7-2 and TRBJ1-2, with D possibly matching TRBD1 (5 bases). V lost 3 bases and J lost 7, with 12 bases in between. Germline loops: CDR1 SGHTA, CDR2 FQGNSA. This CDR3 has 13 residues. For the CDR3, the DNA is TGTGCCAGCAGCTTGGGGGGAAGGGGTGGCTACACCTTC. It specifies CASSLGGRGGYTF. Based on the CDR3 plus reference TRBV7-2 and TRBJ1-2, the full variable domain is GAGVSQSPSNKVTEKGKDVELRCDPISGHTALYWYRQSLGQGLEFLIYFQGNSAPDKSGLPSDRFSAERTGGSVSTLTIQRTQQEDSAVYLCASSLGGRGGYTFGSGTRLTVV.

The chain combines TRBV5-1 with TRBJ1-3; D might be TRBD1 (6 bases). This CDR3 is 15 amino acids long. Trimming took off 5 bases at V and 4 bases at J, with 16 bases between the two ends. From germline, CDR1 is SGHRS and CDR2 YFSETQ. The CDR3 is CASSQDSGGGNTIYF. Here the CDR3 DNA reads TGCGCCAGCAGTCAGGACAGTGGAGGAGGAAACACCATATATTTT.

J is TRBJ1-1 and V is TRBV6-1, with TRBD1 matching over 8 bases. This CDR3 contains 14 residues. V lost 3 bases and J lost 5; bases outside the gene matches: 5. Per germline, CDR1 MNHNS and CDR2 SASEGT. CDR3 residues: CASSEDRARTEAFF. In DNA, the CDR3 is TGTGCCAGCAGTGAGGACAGGGCGAGGACTGAAGCTTTCTTT.

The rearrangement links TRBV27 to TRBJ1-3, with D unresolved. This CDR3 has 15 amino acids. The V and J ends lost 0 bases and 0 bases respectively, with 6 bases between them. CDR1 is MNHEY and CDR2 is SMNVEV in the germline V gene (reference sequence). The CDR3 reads CASSLSWSSGNTIYF. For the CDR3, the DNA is TGTGCCAGCAGTTTATCGTGGAGCTCTGGAAACACCATATATTTT.

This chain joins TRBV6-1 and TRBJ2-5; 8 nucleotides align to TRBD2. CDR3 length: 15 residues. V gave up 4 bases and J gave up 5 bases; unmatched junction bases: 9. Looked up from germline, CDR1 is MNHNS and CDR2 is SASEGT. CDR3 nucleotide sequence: TGTGCCAGCAGTGGCGGCGGACTAGCTTTGGAGACCCAGTACTTC. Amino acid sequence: CASSGGGLALETQYF.

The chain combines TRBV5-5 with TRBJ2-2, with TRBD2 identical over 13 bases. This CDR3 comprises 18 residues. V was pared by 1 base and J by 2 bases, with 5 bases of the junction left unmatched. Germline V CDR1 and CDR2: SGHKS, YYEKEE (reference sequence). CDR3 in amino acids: CASSLYAGLAGNTGELFF. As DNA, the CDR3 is TGTGCCAGCAGCTTGTACGCGGGACTAGCGGGAAACACCGGGGAGCTGTTTTTT. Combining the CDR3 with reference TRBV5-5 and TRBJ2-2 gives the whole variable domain DAGVTQSPTHLIKTRGQQVTLRCSPISGHKSVSWYQQVLGQGPQFIFQYYEKEERGRGNFPDRFSARQFPNYSSELNVNALLLGDSALYLCASSLYAGLAGNTGELFFGEGSRLTVL.

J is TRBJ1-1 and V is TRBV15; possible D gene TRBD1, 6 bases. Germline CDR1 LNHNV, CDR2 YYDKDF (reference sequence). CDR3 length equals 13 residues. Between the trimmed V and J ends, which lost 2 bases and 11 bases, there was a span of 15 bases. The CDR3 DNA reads TGTGCCACCAGCAGACCCGGGACATCCCGTGCTTTCTTT. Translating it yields CATSRPGTSRAFF.

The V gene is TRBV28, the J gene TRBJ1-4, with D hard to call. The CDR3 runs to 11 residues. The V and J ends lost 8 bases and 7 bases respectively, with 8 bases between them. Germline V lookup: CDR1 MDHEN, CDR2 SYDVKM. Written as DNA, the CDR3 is TGTGCCAGCCTCGAGGGTGAAAAACTGTTTTTT. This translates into CASLEGEKLFF. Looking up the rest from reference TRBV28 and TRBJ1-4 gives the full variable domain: DVKVTQSSRYLVKRTGEKVFLECVQDMDHENMFWYRQDPGLGLRLIYFSYDVKMKEKGDIPEGYSVSREKKERFSLILESASTNQTSMYLCASLEGEKLFFGSGTQLSVL.

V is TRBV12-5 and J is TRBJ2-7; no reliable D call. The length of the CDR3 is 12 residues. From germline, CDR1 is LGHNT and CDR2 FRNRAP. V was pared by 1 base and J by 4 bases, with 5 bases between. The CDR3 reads CASGLETYEQYF. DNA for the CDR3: TGTGCTAGTGGTTTGGAGACTTACGAGCAGTACTTC.

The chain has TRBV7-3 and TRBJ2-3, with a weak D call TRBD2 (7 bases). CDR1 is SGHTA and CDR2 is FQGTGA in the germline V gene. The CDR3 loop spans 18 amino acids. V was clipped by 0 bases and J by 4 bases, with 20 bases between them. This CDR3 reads CASSLTSGRGLPADTQYF. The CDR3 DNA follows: TGTGCCAGCAGCTTAACGTCGGGGCGGGGGCTCCCCGCAGATACGCAGTATTTT.

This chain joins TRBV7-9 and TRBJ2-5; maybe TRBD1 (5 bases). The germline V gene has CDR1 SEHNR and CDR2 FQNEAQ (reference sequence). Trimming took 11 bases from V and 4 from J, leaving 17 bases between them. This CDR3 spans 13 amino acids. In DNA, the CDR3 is TGTGCCGCGAAGACAGCCGAAGGAGAGACCCAGTACTTC. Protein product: CAAKTAEGETQYF.

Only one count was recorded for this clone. The CDR3 region is CASSSGPGFNNEQFF. The CDR3 nucleotides read TGTGCCAGCAGCTCCGGACCAGGGTTCAACAATGAGCAGTTCTTC. The J gene is TRBJ2-1, the V gene TRBV7-8; D is perhaps TRBD1 (5 bases). CDR1 is SGHVS, CDR2 FQNEAQ, per germline. V lost 4 bases and J 5 bases, leaving 15 bases between the germline ends. The CDR3 loop spans 15 amino acids.

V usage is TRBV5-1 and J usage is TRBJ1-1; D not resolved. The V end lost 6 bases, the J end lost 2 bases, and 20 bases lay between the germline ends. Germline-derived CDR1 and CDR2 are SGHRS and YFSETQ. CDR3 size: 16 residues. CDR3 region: CASTHNSGNLNTEAFF. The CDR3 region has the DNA TGCGCCAGCACCCACAATTCGGGGAATTTAAACACTGAAGCTTTCTTT.

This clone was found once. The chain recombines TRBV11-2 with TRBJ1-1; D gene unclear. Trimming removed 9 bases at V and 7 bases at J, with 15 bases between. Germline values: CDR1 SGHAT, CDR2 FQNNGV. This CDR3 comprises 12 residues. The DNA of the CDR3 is TGTGCCAGTCGGCGGGAGCGGGGTGAAGCTTTCTTT. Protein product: CASRRERGEAFF.

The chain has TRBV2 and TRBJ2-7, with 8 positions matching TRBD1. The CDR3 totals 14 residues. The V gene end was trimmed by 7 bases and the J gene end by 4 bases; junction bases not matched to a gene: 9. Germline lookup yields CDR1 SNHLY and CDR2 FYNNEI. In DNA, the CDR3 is TGTGCCAGCATTTTAGGACAGGGTAGATACGAGCAGTACTTC. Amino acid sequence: CASILGQGRYEQYF.

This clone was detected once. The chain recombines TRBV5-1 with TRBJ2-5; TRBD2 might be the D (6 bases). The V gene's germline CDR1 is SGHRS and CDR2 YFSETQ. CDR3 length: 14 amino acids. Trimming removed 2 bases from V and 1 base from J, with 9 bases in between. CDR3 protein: CASSFISGQETQYF. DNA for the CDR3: TGCGCCAGCAGCTTTATTAGCGGCCAAGAGACCCAGTACTTC. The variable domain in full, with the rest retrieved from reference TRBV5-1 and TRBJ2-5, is KAGVTQTPRYLIKTRGQQVTLSCSPISGHRSVSWYQQTPGQGLQFLFEYFSETQRNKGNFPGRFSGRQFSNSRSEMNVSTLELGDSALYLCASSFISGQETQYFGPGTRLLVL.

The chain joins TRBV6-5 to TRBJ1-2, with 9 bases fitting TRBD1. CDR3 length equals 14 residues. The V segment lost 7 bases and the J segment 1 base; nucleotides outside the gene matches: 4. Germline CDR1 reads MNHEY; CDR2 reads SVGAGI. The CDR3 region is CASTYRGLNYGYTF. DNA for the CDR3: TGTGCCAGCACCTACAGGGGGCTTAACTATGGCTACACCTTC.

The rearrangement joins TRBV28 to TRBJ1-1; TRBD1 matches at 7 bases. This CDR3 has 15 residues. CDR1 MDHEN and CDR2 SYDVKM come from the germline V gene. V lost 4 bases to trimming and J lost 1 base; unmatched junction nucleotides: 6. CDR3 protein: CASSSTRGSNTEAFF. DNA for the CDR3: TGTGCCAGCAGTTCCACCAGGGGGTCGAACACTGAAGCTTTCTTT. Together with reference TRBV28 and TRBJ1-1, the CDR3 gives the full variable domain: DVKVTQSSRYLVKRTGEKVFLECVQDMDHENMFWYRQDPGLGLRLIYFSYDVKMKEKGDIPEGYSVSREKKERFSLILESASTNQTSMYLCASSSTRGSNTEAFFGQGTRLTVV.

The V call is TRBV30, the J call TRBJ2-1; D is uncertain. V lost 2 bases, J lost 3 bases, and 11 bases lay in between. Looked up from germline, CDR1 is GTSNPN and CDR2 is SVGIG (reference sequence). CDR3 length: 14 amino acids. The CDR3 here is CAWSWSNLYNEQFF. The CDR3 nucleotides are TGTGCCTGGAGTTGGTCTAACCTCTACAATGAGCAGTTCTTC.

The CDR3 region has the DNA TGTGCCAGCTCAACCGGGACTGAGGATGAAAAACTGTTTTTT. This encodes CASSTGTEDEKLFF. J is TRBJ1-4 and V is TRBV18; D possibly corresponds to TRBD1 (5 bases). V lost 5 bases and J 6 bases, leaving 13 bases between the germline ends. Germline assignment: CDR1 KGHSH and CDR2 LQKENI. CDR3 length: 14 residues.

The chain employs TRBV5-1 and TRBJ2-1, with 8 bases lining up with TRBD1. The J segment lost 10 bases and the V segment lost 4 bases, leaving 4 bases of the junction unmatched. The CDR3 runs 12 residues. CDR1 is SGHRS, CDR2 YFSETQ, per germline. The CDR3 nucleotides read TGCGCCAGCAGCCTCCGGGACAGGGAGCAGTTCTTC. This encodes CASSLRDREQFF.

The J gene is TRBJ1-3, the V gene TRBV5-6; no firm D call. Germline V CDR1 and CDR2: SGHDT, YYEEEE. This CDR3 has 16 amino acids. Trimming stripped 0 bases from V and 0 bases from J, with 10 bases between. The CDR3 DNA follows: TGTGCCAGCAGCTTGGAGACTGCGAGCTCTGGAAACACCATATATTTT. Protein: CASSLETASSGNTIYF. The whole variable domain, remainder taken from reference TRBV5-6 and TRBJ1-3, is DAGVTQSPTHLIKTRGQQVTLRCSPKSGHDTVSWYQQALGQGPQFIFQYYEEEERQRGNFPDRFSGHQFPNYSSELNVNALLLGDSALYLCASSLETASSGNTIYFGEGSWLTVV.

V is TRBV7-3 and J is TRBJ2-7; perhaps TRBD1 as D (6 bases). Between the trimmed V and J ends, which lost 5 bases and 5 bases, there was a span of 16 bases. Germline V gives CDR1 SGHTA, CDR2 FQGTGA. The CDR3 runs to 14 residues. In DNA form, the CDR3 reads TGTGCCAGCAGCCCAGGGGTGGTCGCAAACGAGCAGTACTTC. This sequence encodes CASSPGVVANEQYF.

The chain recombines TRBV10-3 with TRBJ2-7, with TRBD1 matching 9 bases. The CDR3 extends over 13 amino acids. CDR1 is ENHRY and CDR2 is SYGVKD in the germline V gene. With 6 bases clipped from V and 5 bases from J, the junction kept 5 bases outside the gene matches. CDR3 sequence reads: CAIRGQGRHEQYF. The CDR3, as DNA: TGTGCCATCAGGGGACAGGGCCGGCACGAGCAGTACTTC.

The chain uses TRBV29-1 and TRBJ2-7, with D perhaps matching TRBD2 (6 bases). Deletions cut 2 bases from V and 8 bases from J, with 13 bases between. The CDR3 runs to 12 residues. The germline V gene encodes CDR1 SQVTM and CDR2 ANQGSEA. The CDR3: CSVEYGAGKQYF. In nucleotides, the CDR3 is TGCAGCGTTGAATATGGTGCGGGAAAGCAGTACTTC.

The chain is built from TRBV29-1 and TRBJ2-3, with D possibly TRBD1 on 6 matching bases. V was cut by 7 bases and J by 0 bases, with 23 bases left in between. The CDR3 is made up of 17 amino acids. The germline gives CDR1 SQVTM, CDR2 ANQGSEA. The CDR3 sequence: CSAFWGRLSSSTDTQYF. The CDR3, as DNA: TGCAGCGCGTTTTGGGGGCGCCTCAGCTCTAGCACAGATACGCAGTATTTT.